Following are 21 T cell receptor beta chains from one sample sequenced in a study of T cells after yellow fever vaccination. TCRdb independently ran MiXCR on the 5' RACE reads; one entry per CDR3 protein. The table records around 110,000 distinct CDR3 sequences, 7.5% to 9.5% of them present only once. Sample: CD8+ T cells sorted from PBMCs, taken 45 days after the yellow fever booster vaccination. The receptors were sampled from a man aged 30-40 years who received the YFV17D yellow fever vaccine.

This clonotype occurred many times. The genes are TRBV27 and TRBJ2-7, with 8 bases identical to TRBD1. The ends lost 2 bases at V and 5 bases at J; junction bases unmatched: 5. The CDR3 totals 14 residues. CDR1 is MNHEY and CDR2 is SMNVEV in the germline V gene (reference sequence). The CDR3 DNA reads as TGTGCCAGCAGTTTAAGGGACAGGTTTCACGAGCAGTACTTC. Translating it yields CASSLRDRFHEQYF.

This clonotype appeared many times. The V and J genes are TRBV7-6 and TRBJ2-5, with TRBD1 matching over 7 bases. This CDR3 is 15 amino acids long. After removal of 11 bases from V and 3 bases from J, the junction contained 15 bases not matched to a gene. Per the germline V gene, CDR1 is SGHVS and CDR2 is FNYEAQ. CDR3 nucleotide sequence: TGTGCCTATAACCGGGACAGAAGAAAAAAAGAGACCCAGTACTTC. It encodes CAYNRDRRKKETQYF.

This clonotype was recorded many times. The V call is TRBV6-5, the J call TRBJ1-6; D unclear. Per germline, CDR1 MNHEY and CDR2 SVGAGI. The CDR3 has 14 residues. With 2 bases removed from V and 6 bases from J, the gap between germline ends came to 8 bases. As DNA, the CDR3 is TGTGCCAGCAGTTACAACTCCGTTAATTCACCCCTCCACTTT. Its protein product is CASSYNSVNSPLHF.

Only a few counts were recorded for this clonotype. This chain connects TRBV6-2 or TRBV6-3 to TRBJ1-2, with TRBD1 as a possible D gene (5 bases). The CDR3 runs to 14 residues. Germline-derived CDR1 and CDR2 are MNHEY and SVGEGT. V was clipped by 6 bases and J by 6 bases, with 17 bases between them. The DNA of the CDR3 is TGTGCCAGCAGCCCCCGGGGGTATCTGGATGGCTACACCTTC. Its translation is CASSPRGYLDGYTF.

This clonotype has at least ten counts. CDR3 amino acids: CASSHLSPSYEQYF. The CDR3 nucleotides read TGTGCCAGCAGCCACCTCTCCCCTTCCTACGAGCAGTACTTC. The V gene is TRBV3-1, the J gene TRBJ2-7, with no clear D. V lost 3 bases to trimming and J lost 1 base, with 10 bases between them. Germline CDR1 is LGHDT and CDR2 is YNNKEL (reference sequence). This CDR3 spans 14 amino acids.

Comment on this clonotype: A much more abundant neighbour one base away suggests this may be a read error. The chain couples TRBV7-9 to TRBJ2-3, with 7 bases aligning to TRBD2. The CDR3 sequence is 17 residues long. V was clipped by 5 bases and J by 3 bases; unmatched bases: 14. Germline values: CDR1 SEHNR, CDR2 FQNEAQ (reference sequence). This chain's CDR3 is CASSNSGRDDVTDTQYF. The CDR3 DNA reads TGTGCCAGCAGCAATTCGGGGAGGGACGACGTAACAGATACGCAGTATTTT.

Regarding this clonotype: With a much larger clone just one base away, this may be a read error. The rearrangement joins TRBV27 to TRBJ2-7, with no clear D. Germline V gene lookup returns CDR1 MNHEY and CDR2 SMNVEV (reference sequence). This CDR3 is 16 amino acids long. V was cut by 6 bases and J by 2 bases, with 20 bases left in between. Written as DNA, the CDR3 is TGTGCCAGCAGCCGCTCTCTAGGGCTGGGTACCTACGAGCAGTACTTC. Translation: CASSRSLGLGTYEQYF.

This clonotype was found many times. V usage is TRBV12-3 or TRBV12-4 and J usage is TRBJ2-2; no clear D gene. Trimming took 6 bases from V and 4 from J, leaving 0 bases between them. The CDR3 consists of 10 residues. CDR3 nucleotide sequence: TGTGCCAGCAGCACCGGGGAGCTGTTTTTT. It specifies CASSTGELFF.

The chain has TRBV14 and TRBJ2-1; weak D call: TRBD1 (6 bases). CDR1 and CDR2 from the germline V gene are SGHDN and FVKESK. Trimming left V 5 bases short and J 9 bases short, with 11 bases between. The CDR3 is made up of 12 amino acids. The chain's CDR3 is CASSKDSPEQFF. The CDR3 DNA reads as TGTGCCAGCAGCAAGGACAGCCCTGAGCAGTTCTTC.

This clonotype was counted many times. The CDR3 region has the DNA TGCAGTGCTAGACTCGCGGATGAGCAGTTCTTC. Translation gives CSARLADEQFF. The rearrangement links TRBV20-1 to TRBJ2-1; D not resolved. CDR1 and CDR2 (germline): DFQATT, SNEGSKA (reference sequence). Trimming removed 2 bases from V and 8 bases from J, with 7 bases in between. The CDR3 totals 11 residues.

There are many counts of this clonotype. The J gene is TRBJ2-7, the V gene TRBV7-6; 7 bases map to TRBD2. The germline CDR1 and CDR2 sequences are SGHVS and FNYEAQ. Germline trimming cut 5 bases from V and 1 base from J; bases unmatched to any gene: 8. The CDR3 consists of 15 residues. CDR3 nucleotide sequence: TGTGCCAGCAGCCCCCTCGGGGAGGGATCCTACGAGCAGTACTTC. It encodes CASSPLGEGSYEQYF.

V is TRBV30 and J is TRBJ2-5; 14 nucleotides agree with TRBD2. Losses at the gene ends were 0 bases for V and 5 bases for J; bases not matched to a gene: 2. Germline CDR1 reads GTSNPN; CDR2 reads SVGIG (reference sequence). The CDR3 runs 15 residues. In DNA, the CDR3 is TGTGCCTGGAGTGTAGGGACTAGCGGGAGTGAGACCCAGTACTTC. Translated: CAWSVGTSGSETQYF.

This clonotype was recorded many times. This rearrangement joins TRBV29-1 to TRBJ2-1; no reliable D call. CDR3 length: 11 amino acids. Per germline, CDR1 SQVTM and CDR2 ANQGSEA. V lost 4 bases to trimming and J lost 5 bases, with 6 bases between them. Written as DNA, the CDR3 is TGCAGCGTTGCTGGAGACAATGAGCAGTTCTTC. Translated, it gives CSVAGDNEQFF.

The chain is built from TRBV10-3 and TRBJ2-3, with TRBD1 matching over 7 bases. J lost 2 bases, V lost 4 bases, and 9 bases had no gene match. CDR3 length: 16 residues. The germline V gene encodes CDR1 ENHRY and CDR2 SYGVKD. The CDR3 protein is CAISAGQVPLTDTQYF. In DNA form, the CDR3 reads TGTGCCATCAGTGCTGGACAGGTCCCCCTCACAGATACGCAGTATTTT.

This clonotype was observed at least ten times. The chain uses TRBV5-6 and TRBJ2-3; possible D gene TRBD1, 6 bases. This CDR3 region has 14 residues. Trimming shortened V by 5 bases and J by 4 bases, and 14 bases separated the two germline ends. From germline, CDR1 is SGHDT and CDR2 YYEEEE. The CDR3 sequence is CASSTGIFSDTQYF. In DNA, the CDR3 is TGTGCCAGCAGTACAGGGATATTCTCAGATACGCAGTATTTT.

This clonotype was counted ten times or more. The chain carries TRBV7-9 and TRBJ2-7; 14 bases are shared with TRBD2. With V trimmed by 5 bases and J by 3 bases, 3 bases remained unmatched. There are 15 residues in the CDR3. Per germline, CDR1 SEHNR and CDR2 FQNEAQ (reference sequence). CDR3 nucleotides: TGTGCCAGCAGCGGGACTAGCGGGAGTTTCTACGAGCAGTACTTC. Residues: CASSGTSGSFYEQYF.

This clonotype was counted ten times or more. The chain has TRBV4-1 and TRBJ2-7; no clear D gene. Deletions cut 0 bases from V and 2 bases from J, with 11 bases between. This CDR3 comprises 15 residues. Germline V CDR1 and CDR2: MGHRA, YSYEKL. The CDR3 DNA is TGCGCCAGCAGCCAAGATGTGGTTAGGCCCTACGAGCAGTACTTC. It is translated as CASSQDVVRPYEQYF.

This clonotype was recorded many times. J is TRBJ2-1 and V is TRBV12-3 or TRBV12-4, with D unclear. There are 12 residues in the CDR3. Trimming removed 8 bases at V and 7 bases at J, with 12 bases between. CDR3 nucleotide sequence: TGTGCCAGCTCACCACCTTGGAATGAGCAGTTCTTC. Protein sequence: CASSPPWNEQFF.

The V call is TRBV30, the J call TRBJ2-5; 8 bases map to TRBD2. This CDR3 has 15 amino acids. The junction had 11 bases not matched to a gene; V was cut back by 3 bases and J by 5 bases. CDR1 and CDR2 from the germline V gene are GTSNPN and SVGIG (reference sequence). The CDR3 loop reads CAWRPALAEGETQYF. The CDR3 DNA follows: TGTGCCTGGAGGCCTGCACTAGCGGAGGGGGAGACCCAGTACTTC.

This clonotype has a count of ten or more. This sequence joins TRBV27 and TRBJ2-7, with D possibly TRBD1 on 5 matching bases. The V end lost 8 bases, the J end lost 10 bases, and 6 bases lay between the germline ends. Germline V gene sequence: CDR1 MNHEY, CDR2 SMNVEV (reference sequence). The CDR3 runs to 8 residues. The CDR3 protein is CASRTQYF. The CDR3 nucleotides read TGTGCCAGCCGGACACAGTACTTC.

This clonotype appeared many times. The J gene is TRBJ2-3, the V gene TRBV15; D unresolved. V lost 4 bases and J 2 bases, leaving 13 bases between the germline ends. The germline CDR1 and CDR2 sequences are LNHNV and YYDKDF (reference sequence). The CDR3 has 15 amino acids. CDR3 in DNA: TGTGCCACCAGCACCATTACAGAGTTCACAGATACGCAGTATTTT. Its protein is CATSTITEFTDTQYF.